This paragraph reports one T cell receptor (beta chain). Its antigen remains unknown. The sample is drawn from a study of shared clonotypes between healthy human individuals. Study at large: The plates for each donor numbered three CD4 naive, three CD4 memory, two CD8 naive and one CD8 memory.

General study points: Rarefaction revealed incomplete sorted-subset sequencing despite large depth. Clonotypes not shared had lower generation probabilities than those common to all four donors.

As handled by the study authors: Quality scores were absent from the junction-only immunoSEQ sequences, so filtering differed. Only in-frame clones appear in the TCRdb table, and some are missing; sequencing was by immunoSEQ multiplex PCR. The V and J calls and clone size come from that table; D and trimming were worked out from the DNA. In the table there are more than 1 million clones, around 78% of which are singletons. The sample consisted of memory CD4+ T cells from PBMCs. Subset in this sample: CD45RA-negative fraction. The receptor was derived from a man in his late teens or twenties in good health. Some clones in this sample may be carry-over from other donors' samples.

The CDR3 coding sequence is TGTGCCAGCAGCTTAGTATCTTGGGGGAGTAGCACAGATACGCAGTATTTT. Translated, it gives CASSLVSWGSSTDTQYF. The chain links TRBV7-2 to TRBJ2-3; the D gene could be TRBD1 or TRBD2 (5 bases each). CDR1 is SGHTA, CDR2 FQGNSA, per germline. V shed 1 base and J shed 0 bases, with 14 bases lying between them. CDR3 length equals 17 residues.